The 13 T cell receptor beta chains presented below share a single source sample, sequenced in a study of molecular identifiers for immune sequencing clone quantification. TCRdb fed the PCR reads into MiXCR, producing one record per CDR3 protein. The sample carries approximately 54,000 distinct CDR3 sequences, around 27% recorded once. Sequenced sample: naive CD8+ T cells from blood, with Jurkat cell RNA spiked in. The sample's subset: FACS-sorted CD8+CD4-CCR7+CD45RA+ naive T cells. All receptors derive from a human donor in good health. Some libraries in this study had Jurkat cell RNA spiked in.

This clonotype was found many times. The rearrangement uses TRBV6-2 or TRBV6-3 and TRBJ1-1; no firm D call. This CDR3 is 16 amino acids long. CDR1 MNHEY and CDR2 SVGEGT come from the germline V gene. V was shortened by 2 bases and J by 0 bases, with 13 bases between the two germline ends. CDR3 in DNA: TGTGCCAGCAGTTACGACCCGGCCTCTATGAACACTGAAGCTTTCTTT. This sequence encodes CASSYDPASMNTEAFF.

In the case of this clonotype: This may stem from a read error, because a much larger clone lies one nucleotide away. The rearrangement joins TRBV7-2 to TRBJ2-7; 12 nucleotides agree with TRBD2. Germline CDR1 is SGHTA and CDR2 is FQGNSA. The CDR3 spans 17 residues. The DNA of the CDR3 is TGTGCCAGCAGCTTAATCGTCTGGACTAGCGGGGACTACGAGCAGAACTTC. Residues: CASSLIVWTSGDYEQNF.

This clonotype appeared a few times. V is TRBV12-3 or TRBV12-4 and J is TRBJ2-3, with TRBD2 matching 10 bases. The CDR3 is 15 residues long. Germline trimming cut 6 bases from V and 6 bases from J; bases unmatched to any gene: 9. The CDR3 sequence is CASRPSGGPSDTQYF. The CDR3 bases are TGTGCCAGCAGACCTAGCGGGGGCCCCTCGGATACGCAGTATTTT.

Note on this clonotype: This may be a read error, as it is one base from a much larger clone. This is likely a read error, given that the CDR3 carries no conserved phenylalanine or tryptophan at its end. This chain uses TRBV29-1 with TRBJ2-3; maybe TRBD2 (6 bases). The V and J ends lost 4 bases and 2 bases respectively, with 10 bases between them. CDR3 length: 13 residues. The germline CDR1 and CDR2 sequences are SQVTM and ANQGSEA. This chain's CDR3 is CSVAGDSTDTQYY. CDR3 nucleotide sequence: TGCAGCGTTGCCGGGGACTCCACAGATACGCAGTATTAT.

In the case of this clonotype: This may be a read error, as it is one base from a much larger clone. The chain carries TRBV4-3 and TRBJ2-5; tentatively, D is TRBD2 (6 bases). Germline V gene data show CDR1 as LGHNA and CDR2 as YSLEER. V lost 0 bases and J lost 7, with 15 bases in between. The length of the CDR3 is 15 residues. The CDR3: CASSQDFQGGVTQYF. As DNA, the CDR3 is TGCGCCAGCAGCCAAGATTTCCAGGGAGGAGTGACCCAGTACTTC.

This clonotype showed up many times. The genes are TRBV5-6 and TRBJ1-3; D remains ambiguous. The germline V and J ends were trimmed by 0 bases and 8 bases, with 15 bases remaining between them. This CDR3 spans 15 amino acids. Germline loops: CDR1 SGHDT, CDR2 YYEEEE. The CDR3 DNA sequence: TGTGCCAGCAGCTTGGCCGTGGCCAGGTCGGACACCATATATTTT. It translates to CASSLAVARSDTIYF.

With respect to this clonotype: A single base separates this from a much larger clone, so it may be a read error. The chain has TRBV6-6 and TRBJ1-1; 9 positions agree with TRBD1. Germline CDR1 is MNHNY and CDR2 is SVGAGI (reference sequence). CDR3 size: 14 residues. CDR3 nucleotide sequence: TGTGCCAACAGTGCTACCGGGACAGGGACTGAAGCTTTCTTT. Its protein product is CANSATGTGTEAFF.

Only a few counts were recorded for this clonotype. This sequence joins TRBV14 and TRBJ2-7; no reliable D call. This CDR3 has 12 amino acids. The germline gives CDR1 SGHDN, CDR2 FVKESK. V shed 2 bases and J shed 2 bases, with 4 bases lying between them. Here the CDR3 reads CASSQLTYEQYF. CDR3 DNA sequence: TGTGCCAGCAGCCAACTGACCTACGAGCAGTACTTC.

The sample holds many counts of this clonotype. The genes are TRBV9 and TRBJ2-5; D call uncertain. Trimming shortened V by 3 bases and J by 1 base, and 13 bases separated the two germline ends. The CDR3 spans 15 residues. Germline CDR1 SGDLS, CDR2 YYNGEE. The CDR3 region is CASSDSVGSQETQYF. The DNA of the CDR3 is TGTGCCAGCAGCGACTCTGTAGGATCCCAAGAGACCCAGTACTTC.

This clonotype appeared a single time. One base away lies a much larger clone, so this may be a sequencing read error. This chain connects TRBV7-9 to TRBJ2-5; D is unresolved. This CDR3 comprises 13 residues. CDR1 SEHNR and CDR2 FQNEAQ come from the germline V gene (reference sequence). The CDR3 loop reads CASSLGSKETRYF. CDR3 DNA sequence: TGTGCCAGCAGCTTAGGTAGCAAAGAGACCCGGTACTTC.

The chain combines TRBV11-2 with TRBJ2-1, with D tentatively TRBD1 (5 bases). CDR1 and CDR2 from the germline V gene are SGHAT and FQNNGV. CDR3 length equals 14 residues. V was shortened by 5 bases and J by 2 bases, with 10 bases between the two germline ends. CDR3 sequence: CASSPAGPYNEQFF. The DNA of the CDR3 is TGTGCCAGCAGCCCGGCAGGGCCCTACAATGAGCAGTTCTTC.

With respect to this clonotype: One junction end does not reproduce the germline sequence, and a read error may be involved. V usage is TRBV28 and J usage is TRBJ2-7, with 7 bases aligning to TRBD1. Germline V lookup: CDR1 MDHEN, CDR2 SYDVKM. The length of the CDR3 is 12 residues. The CDR3 DNA reads as TGTGCCAGCGGCAACAGGGGCTACGAGCGGTGCTTC. This gives the protein CASGNRGYERCF.

This clonotype was counted ten times or more. The gene calls are TRBV20-1 and TRBJ1-5; 8 bases map to TRBD1. CDR1 and CDR2 (germline): DFQATT, SNEGSKA (reference sequence). V lost 6 bases to trimming and J lost 0 bases; unmatched junction nucleotides: 7. The CDR3 has 15 amino acids. The CDR3 DNA reads TGCAGTGCCGAGGACAGGGAGTATAGCAATCAGCCCCAGCATTTT. Translated: CSAEDREYSNQPQHF.